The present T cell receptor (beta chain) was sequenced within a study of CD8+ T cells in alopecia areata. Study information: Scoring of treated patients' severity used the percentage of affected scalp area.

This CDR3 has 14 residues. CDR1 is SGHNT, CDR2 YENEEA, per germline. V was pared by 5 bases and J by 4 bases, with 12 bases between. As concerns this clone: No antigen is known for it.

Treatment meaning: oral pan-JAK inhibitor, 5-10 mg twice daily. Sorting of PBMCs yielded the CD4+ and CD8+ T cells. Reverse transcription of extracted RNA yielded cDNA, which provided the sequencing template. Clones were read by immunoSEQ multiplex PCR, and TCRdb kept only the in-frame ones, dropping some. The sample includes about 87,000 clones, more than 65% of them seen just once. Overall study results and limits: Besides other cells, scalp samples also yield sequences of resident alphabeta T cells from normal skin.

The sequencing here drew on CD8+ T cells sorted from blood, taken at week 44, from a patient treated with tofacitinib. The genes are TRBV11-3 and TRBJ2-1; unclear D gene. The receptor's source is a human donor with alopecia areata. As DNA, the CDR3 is TGTGCCAGCAGCCCTGAGCAGGAATACAATGAGCAGTTCTTC. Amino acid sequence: CASSPEQEYNEQFF.